The 28 T cell receptor beta chains reported below all come from one sample, sequenced in a study of T cell repertoires in cytomegalovirus infection. Their antigens remain unidentified. TCRdb independently ran MiXCR on the reads; one entry per CDR3 protein. The sample has some 920,000 distinct CDR3 sequences, around 30% seen once. Sequenced material: cultured CD8+ T cells from PBMCs, taken from culture after CMV antigen stimulation. The source of these receptors is a human donor in good health (CMV status not recorded). Some clones in this sample may be carry-over from other donors' samples.

The CDR3 DNA reads as TGTGCCAGTAGTATAGGTCAAGCGTATTCACCCCTCCACTTT. This sequence encodes CASSIGQAYSPLHF. This sequence joins TRBV19 and TRBJ1-6, with D hard to call. V dropped 1 base and J dropped 8 bases, with 9 bases sitting between them. The CDR3 is 14 amino acids. Germline CDR1 LNHDA, CDR2 SQIVND (reference sequence).

The sample holds a few counts of this clonotype. The rearrangement joins TRBV5-6 to TRBJ1-1; D unresolved. Germline V CDR1 and CDR2: SGHDT, YYEEEE. This CDR3 is 14 amino acids long. V lost 3 bases, J lost 3 bases, and 12 bases lay in between. CDR3 loop: CASSYKGLDTEAFF. In DNA form, the CDR3 reads TGTGCCAGCAGCTATAAGGGATTGGACACTGAAGCTTTCTTT.

The chain combines TRBV7-9 with TRBJ1-2; a possible D gene is TRBD1 (5 bases). The V and J ends lost 4 bases and 8 bases respectively, with 14 bases between them. CDR3 size: 13 residues. Germline CDR1 is SEHNR and CDR2 is FQNEAQ (reference sequence). The CDR3 nucleotides read TGTGCCAGCAGCTCTGGGGACGACGGGGGCTACACCTTC. Protein sequence: CASSSGDDGGYTF. Filled out from reference TRBV7-9 and TRBJ1-2, the complete variable domain reads DTGVSQNPRHKITKRGQNVTFRCDPISEHNRLYWYRQTLGQGPEFLTYFQNEAQLEKSRLLSDRFSAERPKGSFSTLEIQRTEQGDSAMYLCASSSGDDGGYTFGSGTRLTVV.

The gene calls are TRBV6-2 or TRBV6-3 and TRBJ2-1; D not certain. Looked up from germline, CDR1 is MNHEY and CDR2 is SVGEGT. CDR3 size: 18 residues. V lost 0 bases to trimming and J lost 0 bases, with 15 bases between them. Here the CDR3 reads CASSYSIGKLTSYNEQFF. In nucleotides, the CDR3 is TGTGCCAGCAGTTACTCGATAGGGAAACTAACCTCCTACAATGAGCAGTTCTTC.

The CDR3 reads CAISPTEYEQYF. CDR3 nucleotide sequence: TGTGCCATCAGCCCGACAGAATACGAGCAGTACTTC. This chain uses TRBV10-3 with TRBJ2-7; possible D gene TRBD1, 5 bases. The CDR3 sequence is 12 residues long. V was trimmed by 6 bases and J by 4 bases, leaving 10 bases between them. The germline CDR1 and CDR2 sequences are ENHRY and SYGVKD.

The sample holds a few counts of this clonotype. The CDR3 loop is CASSFRPGNEQFF. In nucleotides, the CDR3 is TGTGCCAGTAGCTTCCGACCCGGCAATGAGCAGTTCTTC. The gene calls are TRBV19 and TRBJ2-1; D uncertain. The CDR3 has 13 residues. Germline lookup yields CDR1 LNHDA and CDR2 SQIVND (reference sequence). V gave up 6 bases and J gave up 6 bases, with 12 bases separating them.

This chain joins TRBV2 and TRBJ2-3; the match to TRBD2 covers 8 bases. Trimming cost V 1 base and J 5 bases; bases outside gene matches: 5. This CDR3 contains 15 residues. The germline CDR1 and CDR2 sequences are SNHLY and FYNNEI. The CDR3 loop is CASSEGGGGRDTQYF. DNA of the CDR3: TGTGCCAGCAGTGAAGGTGGCGGGGGGAGAGATACGCAGTATTTT.

This clonotype has more than one count but fewer than ten. The chain recombines TRBV7-2 with TRBJ2-1, with 15 bases fitting TRBD2. The CDR3 loop spans 17 amino acids. With V trimmed by 4 bases and J by 9 bases, 10 bases remained unmatched. Germline V lookup: CDR1 SGHTA, CDR2 FQGNSA. CDR3 protein: CASSSRTSGGAFREQFF. CDR3 DNA: TGTGCCAGCAGCTCTAGGACTAGCGGGGGGGCCTTTCGTGAGCAGTTCTTC.

This rearrangement joins TRBV7-9 to TRBJ2-1, with 11 nucleotides matching TRBD1. Germline loops: CDR1 SEHNR, CDR2 FQNEAQ (reference sequence). With 5 bases clipped from V and 15 bases from J, the junction kept 12 bases outside the gene matches. The CDR3 is 14 amino acids. The CDR3 DNA reads as TGTGCCAGCAGCACCCAACGTCCCGGGACAGGGGGGTTCTTC. It translates to CASSTQRPGTGGFF.

The V call is TRBV7-4, the J call TRBJ1-5; D gene ambiguous. The CDR3 runs to 14 residues. CDR1 SGHVT and CDR2 SQSDAQ come from the germline V gene. V shed 3 bases and J shed 3 bases, with 9 bases lying between them. CDR3 protein: CASSLDSLNQPQHF. CDR3 DNA sequence: TGTGCCAGCAGCTTGGACTCTCTCAATCAGCCCCAGCATTTT.

The chain recombines TRBV25-1 with TRBJ2-3, with no clear D. Germline V gene lookup returns CDR1 MGHDK and CDR2 SYGVNS. The ends were cut back, 3 bases at V and 4 bases at J, with 5 bases in the middle. This CDR3 is 12 amino acids long. CDR3: CASSDPSDTQYF. The CDR3 DNA reads TGTGCCAGCAGTGATCCGTCAGATACGCAGTATTTT.

This clonotype was counted at least ten times. The chain links TRBV7-2 to TRBJ1-1; the match to TRBD1 covers 8 bases. CDR3 length equals 16 residues. Unmatched junction bases numbered 7, after V lost 3 bases and J lost 1 base. The germline V gene has CDR1 SGHTA and CDR2 FQGNSA. CDR3 in DNA: TGTGCCAGCAGCTTGGGACAGGCCACCTCGAACACTGAAGCTTTCTTT. Its protein is CASSLGQATSNTEAFF.

The genes are TRBV6-1 and TRBJ1-3; D remains ambiguous. The germline CDR1 and CDR2 sequences are MNHNS and SASEGT. The CDR3 has 13 amino acids. Trimming removed 7 bases from V and 9 bases from J, with 16 bases in between. CDR3 residues: CASTERDLGTIYF. The CDR3 bases are TGTGCCAGCACCGAAAGAGACCTGGGCACCATATATTTT.

This clonotype was observed at least ten times. The chain employs TRBV6-2 or TRBV6-3 and TRBJ2-1; a weak D match, TRBD2 (5 bases). V gave up 8 bases and J gave up 7 bases, with 12 bases separating them. This CDR3 comprises 12 residues. In germline, CDR1 is MNHEY, CDR2 SVGEGT. Written as DNA, the CDR3 is TGTGCCAGCGAGGGAGTTCGGAATGAGCAGTTCTTC. Residues: CASEGVRNEQFF.

The chain combines TRBV4-3 with TRBJ1-3, with D tentatively TRBD1 (6 bases). Trimming took off 5 bases at V and 0 bases at J, with 11 bases between the two ends. CDR1 and CDR2 from the germline V gene are LGHNA and YSLEER. The CDR3 sequence is 15 residues long. The CDR3 nucleotides read TGCGCCAGCAGCTCTCGGACAGCCTCTGGAAACACCATATATTTT. Amino acid sequence: CASSSRTASGNTIYF.

This chain links TRBV12-3 or TRBV12-4 with TRBJ1-1; the D is unclear. The CDR3 is 16 residues long. With 6 bases removed from V and 0 bases from J, the gap between germline ends came to 17 bases. The CDR3 here is CASRTTGQTMNTEAFF. CDR3 nucleotides: TGTGCCAGCAGGACCACTGGGCAGACTATGAACACTGAAGCTTTCTTT.

This clonotype was seen at least ten times. The chain couples TRBV6-1 to TRBJ2-5; TRBD2 is a possible D gene (6 bases). The V gene's germline CDR1 is MNHNS and CDR2 SASEGT. The CDR3 has 12 residues. Trimming pared 8 bases from V and 3 bases from J, leaving 10 bases between. CDR3 nucleotides: TGTGCCAGCGGCTGGGGGGAAGAGACCCAGTACTTC. Its protein is CASGWGEETQYF.

This clonotype has just a few counts. The chain combines TRBV12-3 or TRBV12-4 with TRBJ2-5; D perhaps matches TRBD2 (7 bases). This CDR3 has 13 residues. Trimming took off 8 bases at V and 5 bases at J, with 15 bases between the two ends. The CDR3 region has the DNA TGTGCCAGCGCACCGGGGGGCACGGAGACCCAGTACTTC. Amino acid sequence: CASAPGGTETQYF.

CDR3 loop: CSVPQRVSGANVLTF. The CDR3 nucleotides are TGCAGCGTCCCACAACGGGTCTCTGGGGCCAACGTCCTGACTTTC. V and J are TRBV29-1 and TRBJ2-6, with D uncertain. This CDR3 is 15 amino acids long. V lost 6 bases and J 0 bases, leaving 12 bases between the germline ends. Germline CDR1 reads SQVTM; CDR2 reads ANQGSEA.

This clonotype showed up many times. The CDR3 nucleotides read TGTGCCAGCAGCTTAGCGCAGGGATCCACTGAAGCTTTCTTT. Encoded protein: CASSLAQGSTEAFF. This chain joins TRBV7-6 and TRBJ1-1; maybe TRBD1 (5 bases). V was pared by 0 bases and J by 4 bases, with 9 bases between. This CDR3 has 14 amino acids. Germline CDR1 SGHVS, CDR2 FNYEAQ.

V and J are TRBV12-3 or TRBV12-4 and TRBJ2-5, with D possibly being TRBD2 (5 bases). The CDR3 has 15 amino acids. V was clipped by 2 bases and J by 5 bases, with 15 bases between them. The CDR3, as DNA: TGTGCCAGCAGTTTAAACGACTACAATATGGAGACCCAGTACTTC. As protein: CASSLNDYNMETQYF.

This clonotype was seen repeatedly, ten times or more. The V gene is TRBV7-2, the J gene TRBJ2-1; no clear D. Germline CDR1 SGHTA, CDR2 FQGNSA. The CDR3 spans 15 residues. The V end was cut by 5 bases, the J end by 5 bases, with 16 bases between. The CDR3 nucleotides are TGTGCCAGCAGCACGGGCCCTTATGGAAACAATGAGCAGTTCTTC. This gives the protein CASSTGPYGNNEQFF.

This clonotype was recorded at least ten times. The chain couples TRBV6-1 to TRBJ2-7; maybe TRBD1 (5 bases). CDR3 length equals 14 residues. CDR1 is MNHNS and CDR2 is SASEGT in the germline V gene. Trimming took 2 bases from V and 4 from J, leaving 12 bases between them. The DNA for the CDR3 is TGTGCCAGCAGTGAATCAATTCAGGGTTACGAGCAGTACGTC. Encoded protein: CASSESIQGYEQYV.

V is TRBV20-1 and J is TRBJ2-5; 10 bases match TRBD1. The CDR3 is 14 amino acids. The junction had 4 bases not matched to a gene; V was cut back by 5 bases and J by 1 base. CDR1 DFQATT and CDR2 SNEGSKA come from the germline V gene (reference sequence). CDR3 sequence reads: CSAWDRGIQETQYF. In nucleotides, the CDR3 is TGCAGTGCTTGGGACAGGGGTATCCAAGAGACCCAGTACTTC.

This clonotype appeared a few times. The chain is built from TRBV7-6 and TRBJ1-4; D gene uncertain. Germline V gives CDR1 SGHVS, CDR2 FNYEAQ. This CDR3 has 14 amino acids. V was shortened by 5 bases and J by 6 bases, with 13 bases between the two germline ends. The CDR3 region is CASSPNIGDEKLFF. The CDR3 bases are TGTGCCAGCAGCCCCAACATTGGCGATGAAAAACTGTTTTTT.

This chain connects TRBV9 to TRBJ1-2, with D perhaps TRBD1 (5 bases). The V end lost 6 bases, the J end lost 3 bases, and 21 bases lay between the germline ends. CDR1 is SGDLS, CDR2 YYNGEE, per germline. The CDR3 runs to 16 residues. CDR3 residues: CASKTVTEGNYYGYTF. CDR3 sequence (DNA): TGTGCCAGCAAGACGGTAACAGAGGGGAATTACTATGGCTACACCTTC.

In this sample, this clonotype turned up many times. The chain uses TRBV7-9 and TRBJ1-1; tentative D call: TRBD1 (5 bases). Trimming pared 7 bases from V and 1 base from J, leaving 16 bases between. The CDR3 is 15 amino acids. The germline V gene encodes CDR1 SEHNR and CDR2 FQNEAQ (reference sequence). CDR3 in amino acids: CASTRIGDPNTEAFF. The CDR3 DNA follows: TGTGCCAGCACCCGTATCGGGGACCCGAACACTGAAGCTTTCTTT.

This clonotype appeared a few times. This chain connects TRBV7-8 to TRBJ1-2; 7 nucleotides agree with TRBD1. Germline CDR1 SGHVS, CDR2 FQNEAQ. After removal of 5 bases from V and 3 bases from J, the junction contained 15 bases not matched to a gene. The CDR3 sequence is 17 residues long. The CDR3 sequence: CASSLWDSRSLHYGYTF. The CDR3 DNA reads TGTGCCAGCAGCCTCTGGGACAGTCGATCGTTGCACTATGGCTACACCTTC.